In this sample, the clone carrying this TCR beta chain turned up a few times. Its antigen is as yet unknown. The sample is drawn from a study of T cells after yellow fever vaccination. Looking at the study overall: Researchers used SMART-Seq v4 Ultra Low Input to prepare fractions that had low cell numbers. Findings of the study overall: Subsequent booster samples again held most clones from primary vaccination (around 96% CD4, 85% to 90% CD8).

V was pared by 4 bases and J by 4 bases, with 15 bases between. This CDR3 contains 15 residues. The germline gives CDR1 SGHTA, CDR2 FQGTGA. TCRdb recomputed calls from the 5' RACE reads with MiXCR, one row per CDR3 protein. The table lists roughly 500,000 distinct CDR3 sequences, 15% to 20% of them singletons. The TCR sequence derives from a man aged 25-40 years who received the YFV17D yellow fever vaccine. Source: PBMCs, taken 15 days after the yellow fever booster vaccination. V is TRBV7-3 and J is TRBJ2-3, with D possibly TRBD1 on 5 matching bases. CDR3 nucleotide sequence: TGTGCCAGCAGCTCTGACCCTTTCAGGGCAGATACGCAGTATTTT. Translation gives CASSSDPFRADTQYF.